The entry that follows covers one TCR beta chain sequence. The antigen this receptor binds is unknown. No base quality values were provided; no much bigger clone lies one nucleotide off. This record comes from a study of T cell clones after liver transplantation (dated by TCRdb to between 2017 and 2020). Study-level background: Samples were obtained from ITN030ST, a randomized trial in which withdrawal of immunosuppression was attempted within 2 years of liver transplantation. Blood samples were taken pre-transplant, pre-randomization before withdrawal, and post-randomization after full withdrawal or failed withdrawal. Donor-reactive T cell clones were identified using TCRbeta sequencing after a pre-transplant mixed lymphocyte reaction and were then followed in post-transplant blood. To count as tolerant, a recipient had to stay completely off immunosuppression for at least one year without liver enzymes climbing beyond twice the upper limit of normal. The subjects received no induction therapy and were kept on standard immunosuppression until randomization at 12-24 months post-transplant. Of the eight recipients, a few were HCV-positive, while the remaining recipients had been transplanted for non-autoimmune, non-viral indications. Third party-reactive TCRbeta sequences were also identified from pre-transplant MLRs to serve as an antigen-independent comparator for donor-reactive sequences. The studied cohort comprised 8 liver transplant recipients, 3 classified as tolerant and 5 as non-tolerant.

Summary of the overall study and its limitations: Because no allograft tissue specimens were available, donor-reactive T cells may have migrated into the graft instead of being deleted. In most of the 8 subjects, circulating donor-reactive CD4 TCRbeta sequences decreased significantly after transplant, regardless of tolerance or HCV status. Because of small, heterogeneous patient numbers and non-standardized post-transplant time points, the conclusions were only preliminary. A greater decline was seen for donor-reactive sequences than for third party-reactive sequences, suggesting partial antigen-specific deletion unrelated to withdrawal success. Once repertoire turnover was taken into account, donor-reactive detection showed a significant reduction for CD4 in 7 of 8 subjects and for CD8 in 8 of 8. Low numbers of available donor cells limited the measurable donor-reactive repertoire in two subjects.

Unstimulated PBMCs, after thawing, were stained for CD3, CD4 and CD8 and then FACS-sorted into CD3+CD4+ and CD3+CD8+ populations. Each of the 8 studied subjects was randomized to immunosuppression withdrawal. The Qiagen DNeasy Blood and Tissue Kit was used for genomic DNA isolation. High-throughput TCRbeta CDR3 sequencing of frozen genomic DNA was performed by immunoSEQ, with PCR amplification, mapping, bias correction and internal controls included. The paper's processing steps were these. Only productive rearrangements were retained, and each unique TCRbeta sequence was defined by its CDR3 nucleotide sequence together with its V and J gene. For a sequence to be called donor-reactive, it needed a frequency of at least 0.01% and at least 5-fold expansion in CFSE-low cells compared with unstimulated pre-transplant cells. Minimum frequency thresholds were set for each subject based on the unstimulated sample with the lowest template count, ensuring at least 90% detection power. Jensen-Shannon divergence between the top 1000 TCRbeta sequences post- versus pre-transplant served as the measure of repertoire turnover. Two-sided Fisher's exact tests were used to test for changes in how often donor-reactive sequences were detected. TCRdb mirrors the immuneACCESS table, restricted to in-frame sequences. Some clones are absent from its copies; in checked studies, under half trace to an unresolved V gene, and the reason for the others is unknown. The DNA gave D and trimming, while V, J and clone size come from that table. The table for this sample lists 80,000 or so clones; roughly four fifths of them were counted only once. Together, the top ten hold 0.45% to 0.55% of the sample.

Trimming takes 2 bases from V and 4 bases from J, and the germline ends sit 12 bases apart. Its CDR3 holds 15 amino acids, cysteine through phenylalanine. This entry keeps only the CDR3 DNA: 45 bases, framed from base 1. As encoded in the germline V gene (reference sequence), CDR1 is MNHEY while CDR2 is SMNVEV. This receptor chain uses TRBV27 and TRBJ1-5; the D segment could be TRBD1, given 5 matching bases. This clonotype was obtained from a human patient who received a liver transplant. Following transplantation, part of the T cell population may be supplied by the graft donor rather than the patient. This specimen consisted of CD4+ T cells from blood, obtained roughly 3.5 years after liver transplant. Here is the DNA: TGTGCCAGCAGTTTACGGGACGGAGGGAATCAGCCCCAGCATTTT. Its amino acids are CASSLRDGGNQPQHF.